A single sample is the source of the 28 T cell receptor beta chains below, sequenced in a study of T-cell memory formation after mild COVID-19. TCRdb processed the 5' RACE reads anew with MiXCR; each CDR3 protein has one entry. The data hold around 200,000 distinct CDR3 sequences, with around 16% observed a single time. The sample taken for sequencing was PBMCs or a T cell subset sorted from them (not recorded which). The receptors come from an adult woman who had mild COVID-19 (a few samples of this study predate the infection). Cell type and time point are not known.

CDR3 in amino acids: CASSLLGQAGYTF. In DNA, the CDR3 is TGTGCCAGCAGCTTACTGGGACAGGCTGGCTACACCTTC. The gene calls are TRBV7-9 and TRBJ1-2; 8 bases match TRBD1. The CDR3 is 13 residues long. CDR1 and CDR2 from the germline V gene are SEHNR and FQNEAQ (reference sequence). J was trimmed by 7 bases and V by 2 bases; bases with no gene match: 3.

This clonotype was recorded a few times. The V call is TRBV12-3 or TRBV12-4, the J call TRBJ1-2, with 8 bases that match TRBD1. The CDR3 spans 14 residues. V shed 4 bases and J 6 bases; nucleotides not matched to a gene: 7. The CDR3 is CASSSPVTGDGYTF. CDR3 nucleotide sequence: TGTGCCAGCAGTTCGCCCGTGACAGGGGATGGCTACACCTTC.

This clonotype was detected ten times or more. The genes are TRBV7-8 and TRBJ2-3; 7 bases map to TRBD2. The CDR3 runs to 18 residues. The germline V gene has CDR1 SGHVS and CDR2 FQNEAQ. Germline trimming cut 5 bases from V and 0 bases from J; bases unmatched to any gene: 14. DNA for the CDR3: TGTGCCAGCAGCCCATACCATCGAGCGGGAACTAGCACAGATACGCAGTATTTT. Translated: CASSPYHRAGTSTDTQYF.

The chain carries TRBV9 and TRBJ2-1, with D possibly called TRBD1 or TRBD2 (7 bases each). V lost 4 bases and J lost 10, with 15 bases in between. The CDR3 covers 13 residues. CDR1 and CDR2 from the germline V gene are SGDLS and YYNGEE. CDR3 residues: CASSQGGPKEQFF. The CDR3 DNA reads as TGTGCCAGCAGCCAGGGGGGGCCGAAGGAGCAGTTCTTC.

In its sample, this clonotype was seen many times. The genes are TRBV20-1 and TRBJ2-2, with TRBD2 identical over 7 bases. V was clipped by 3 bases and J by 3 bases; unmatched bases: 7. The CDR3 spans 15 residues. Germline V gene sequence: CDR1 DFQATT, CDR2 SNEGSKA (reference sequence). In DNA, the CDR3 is TGCAGTGCTAGTGCGGGAGCCCCTGACACCGGGGAGCTGTTTTTT. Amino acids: CSASAGAPDTGELFF.

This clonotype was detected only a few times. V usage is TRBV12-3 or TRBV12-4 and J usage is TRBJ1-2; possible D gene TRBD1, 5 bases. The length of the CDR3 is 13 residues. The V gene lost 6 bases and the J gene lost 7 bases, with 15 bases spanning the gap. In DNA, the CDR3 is TGTGCCAGCAGCCTGGGACCGGGTAGTGGCTACACCTTC. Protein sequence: CASSLGPGSGYTF.

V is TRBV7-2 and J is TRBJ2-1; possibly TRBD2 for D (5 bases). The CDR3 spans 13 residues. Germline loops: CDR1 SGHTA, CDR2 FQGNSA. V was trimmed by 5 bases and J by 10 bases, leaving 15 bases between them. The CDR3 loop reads CASSPSIGVEQFF. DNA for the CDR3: TGTGCCAGCAGCCCCAGCATCGGGGTCGAGCAGTTCTTC.

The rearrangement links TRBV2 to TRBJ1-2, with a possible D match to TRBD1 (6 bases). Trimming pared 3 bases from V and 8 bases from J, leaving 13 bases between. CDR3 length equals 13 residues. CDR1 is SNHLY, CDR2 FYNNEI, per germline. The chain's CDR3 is CASSEDSLWGYTF. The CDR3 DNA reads TGTGCCAGCAGTGAGGACAGCCTTTGGGGCTACACCTTC.

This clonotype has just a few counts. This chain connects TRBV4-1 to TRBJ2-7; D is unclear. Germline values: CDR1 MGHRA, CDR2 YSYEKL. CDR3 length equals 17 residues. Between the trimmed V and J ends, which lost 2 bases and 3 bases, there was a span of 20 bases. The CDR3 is CASSQPASAGYYYEQYF. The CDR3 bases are TGCGCCAGCAGCCAACCCGCGTCGGCAGGCTATTACTACGAGCAGTACTTC.

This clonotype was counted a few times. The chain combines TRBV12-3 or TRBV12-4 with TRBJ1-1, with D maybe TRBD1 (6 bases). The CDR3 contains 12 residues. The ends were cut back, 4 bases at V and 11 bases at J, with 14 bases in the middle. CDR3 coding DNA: TGTGCCAGCAGTTCACTCAGGGGATCGGCTTTCTTT. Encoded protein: CASSSLRGSAFF.

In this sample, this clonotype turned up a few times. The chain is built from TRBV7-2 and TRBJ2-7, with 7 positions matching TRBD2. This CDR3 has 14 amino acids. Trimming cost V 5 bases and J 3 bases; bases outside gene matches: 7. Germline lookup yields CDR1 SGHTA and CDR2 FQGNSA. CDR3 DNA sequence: TGTGCCAGCAGCCGGGCGGCGGGAGACTACGAGCAGTACTTC. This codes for CASSRAAGDYEQYF.

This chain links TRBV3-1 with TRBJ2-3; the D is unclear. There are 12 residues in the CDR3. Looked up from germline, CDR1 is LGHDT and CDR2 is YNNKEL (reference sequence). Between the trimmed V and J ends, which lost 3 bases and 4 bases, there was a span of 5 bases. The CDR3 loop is CASSQEPDTQYF. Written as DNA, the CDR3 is TGTGCCAGCAGCCAGGAACCAGATACGCAGTATTTT.

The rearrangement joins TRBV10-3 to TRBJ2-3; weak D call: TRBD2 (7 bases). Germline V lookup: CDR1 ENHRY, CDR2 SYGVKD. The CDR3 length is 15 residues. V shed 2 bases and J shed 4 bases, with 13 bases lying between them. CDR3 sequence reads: CAISEEGGGPDTQYF. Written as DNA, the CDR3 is TGTGCCATCAGTGAGGAGGGCGGGGGCCCAGATACGCAGTATTTT.

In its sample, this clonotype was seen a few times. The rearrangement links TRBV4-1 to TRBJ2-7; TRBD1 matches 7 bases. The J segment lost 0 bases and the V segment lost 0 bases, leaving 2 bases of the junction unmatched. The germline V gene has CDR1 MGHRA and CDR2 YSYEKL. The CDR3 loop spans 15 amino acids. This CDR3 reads CASSQDWDSSYEQYF. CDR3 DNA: TGCGCCAGCAGCCAAGACTGGGACAGCTCCTACGAGCAGTACTTC.

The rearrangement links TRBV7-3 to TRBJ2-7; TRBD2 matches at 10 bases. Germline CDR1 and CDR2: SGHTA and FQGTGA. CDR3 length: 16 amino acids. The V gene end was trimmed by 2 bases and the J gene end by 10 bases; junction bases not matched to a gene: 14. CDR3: CASSLLQVSASGSQYF. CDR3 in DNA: TGTGCCAGCAGCTTATTGCAGGTATCGGCTAGCGGGAGTCAGTACTTC.

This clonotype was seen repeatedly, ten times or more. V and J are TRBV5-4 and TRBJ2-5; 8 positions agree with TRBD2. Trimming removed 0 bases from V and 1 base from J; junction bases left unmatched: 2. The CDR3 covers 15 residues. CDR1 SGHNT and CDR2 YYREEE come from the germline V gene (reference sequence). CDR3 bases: TGTGCCAGCAGCTTGGCGGGGGGGCTCCAAGAGACCCAGTACTTC. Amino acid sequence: CASSLAGGLQETQYF.

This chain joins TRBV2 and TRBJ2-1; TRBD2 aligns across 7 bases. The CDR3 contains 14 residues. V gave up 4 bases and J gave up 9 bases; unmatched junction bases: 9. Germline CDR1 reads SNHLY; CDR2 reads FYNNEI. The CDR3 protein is CASSGGGSGSEQFF. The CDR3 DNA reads TGTGCCAGCAGTGGCGGCGGGAGCGGCAGTGAGCAGTTCTTC.

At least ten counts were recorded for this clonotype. This CDR3 reads CASRGWAITGELFF. The CDR3 DNA reads TGTGCCAGCCGGGGATGGGCGATCACCGGGGAGCTGTTTTTT. The chain uses TRBV27 and TRBJ2-2, with D maybe TRBD2 (5 bases). This CDR3 region has 14 residues. The germline V gene has CDR1 MNHEY and CDR2 SMNVEV (reference sequence). V lost 8 bases to trimming and J lost 4 bases, with 14 bases between them.

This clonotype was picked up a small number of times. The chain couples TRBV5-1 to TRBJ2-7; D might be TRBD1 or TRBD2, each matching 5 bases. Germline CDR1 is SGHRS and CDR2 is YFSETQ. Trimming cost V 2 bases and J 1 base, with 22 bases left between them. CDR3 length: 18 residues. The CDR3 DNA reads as TGCGCCAGCAGCTTCCTGGGACGACCCTTAGGGGATTCCTACGAGCAGTACTTC. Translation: CASSFLGRPLGDSYEQYF.

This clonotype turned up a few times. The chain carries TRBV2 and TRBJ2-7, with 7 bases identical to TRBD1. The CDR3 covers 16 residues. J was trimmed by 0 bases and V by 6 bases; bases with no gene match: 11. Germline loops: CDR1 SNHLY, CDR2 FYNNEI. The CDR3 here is CASSYTGAKSSYEQYF. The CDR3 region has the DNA TGTGCCAGCAGCTATACAGGGGCCAAAAGCTCCTACGAGCAGTACTTC. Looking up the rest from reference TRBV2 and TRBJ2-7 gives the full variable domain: EPEVTQTPSHQVTQMGQEVILRCVPISNHLYFYWYRQILGQKVEFLVSFYNNEISEKSEIFDDQFSVERPDGSNFTLKIRSTKLEDSAMYFCASSYTGAKSSYEQYFGPGTRLTVT.

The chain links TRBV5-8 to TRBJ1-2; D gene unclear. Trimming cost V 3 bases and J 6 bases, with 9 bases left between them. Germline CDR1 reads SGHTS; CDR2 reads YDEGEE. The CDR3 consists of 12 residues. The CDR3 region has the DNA TGTGCCAGCAGCTACCGGGTCCATGGCTACACCTTC. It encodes CASSYRVHGYTF.

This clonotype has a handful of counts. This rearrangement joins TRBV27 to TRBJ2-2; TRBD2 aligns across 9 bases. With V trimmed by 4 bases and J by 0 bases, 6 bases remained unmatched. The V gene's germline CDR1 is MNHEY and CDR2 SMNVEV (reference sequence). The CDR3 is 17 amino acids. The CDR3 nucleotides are TGTGCCAGCAGTTCCGGACTAGCGCGTCCGAACACCGGGGAGCTGTTTTTT. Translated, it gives CASSSGLARPNTGELFF.

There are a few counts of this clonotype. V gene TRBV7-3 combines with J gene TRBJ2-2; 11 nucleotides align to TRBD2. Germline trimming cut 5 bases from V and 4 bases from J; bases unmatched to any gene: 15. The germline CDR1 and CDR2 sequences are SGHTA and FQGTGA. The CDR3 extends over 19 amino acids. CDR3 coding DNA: TGTGCCAGCAGCCCTTCCGGTTCTACTAGCGGGGGACCCACCGGGGAGCTGTTTTTT. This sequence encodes CASSPSGSTSGGPTGELFF.

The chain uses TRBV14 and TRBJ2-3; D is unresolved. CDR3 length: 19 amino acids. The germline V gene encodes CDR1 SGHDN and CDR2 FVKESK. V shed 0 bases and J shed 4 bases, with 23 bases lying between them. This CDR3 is CASSQDSVRQYTVADTQYF. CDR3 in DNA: TGTGCCAGCAGCCAAGATAGTGTTCGGCAGTATACGGTAGCAGATACGCAGTATTTT.

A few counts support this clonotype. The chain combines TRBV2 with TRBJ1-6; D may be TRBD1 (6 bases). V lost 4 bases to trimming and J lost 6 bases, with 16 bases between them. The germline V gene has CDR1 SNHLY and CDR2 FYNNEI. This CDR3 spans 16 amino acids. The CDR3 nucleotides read TGTGCCAGCAGTGCTTCAGGGGCTGTTCGTAATTCACCCCTCCACTTT. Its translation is CASSASGAVRNSPLHF.

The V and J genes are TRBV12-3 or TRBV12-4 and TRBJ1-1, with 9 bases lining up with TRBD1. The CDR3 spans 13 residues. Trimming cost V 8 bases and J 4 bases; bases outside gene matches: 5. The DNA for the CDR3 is TGTGCCAGCTTACAGGGGGCCGGCACTGAAGCTTTCTTT. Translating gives CASLQGAGTEAFF.

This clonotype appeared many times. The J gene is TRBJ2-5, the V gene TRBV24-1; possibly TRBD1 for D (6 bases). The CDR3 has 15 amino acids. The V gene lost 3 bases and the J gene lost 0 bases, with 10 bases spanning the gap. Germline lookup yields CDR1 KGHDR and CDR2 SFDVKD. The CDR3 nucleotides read TGTGCCACCAGTGATGCCGACAGGCACCAAGAGACCCAGTACTTC. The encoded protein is CATSDADRHQETQYF.

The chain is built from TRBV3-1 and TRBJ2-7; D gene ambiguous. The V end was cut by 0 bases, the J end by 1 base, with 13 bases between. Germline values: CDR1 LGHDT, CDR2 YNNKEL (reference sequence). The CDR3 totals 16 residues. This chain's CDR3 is CASSQDIHPVSYEQYF. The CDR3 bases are TGTGCCAGCAGCCAAGACATCCATCCAGTGTCCTACGAGCAGTACTTC.